The following is a TCR beta chain sequence with its context. No antigen is known for it. Nothing much larger sits one base from this clone, and base qualities are not available. This specimen comes from a study of T-cell memory formation after mild COVID-19 listed by TCRdb under 2021. General notes on the study: Most TCR sequence clusters were specific to one of the two donors. In a couple of donors, T-cell clones that expanded and contracted after mild COVID-19 were tracked by sequencing TCRalpha and TCRbeta repertoires over time. The cohort was made up of two young adult volunteers, one female and one male, who were previously healthy.

This sample was sequenced with an Illumina NovaSeq 6000. cDNA libraries for TCRalpha and TCRbeta were prepared by 5'RACE using constant-segment primers, with sample barcodes and unique molecular identifiers added. RNA was extracted from every sample with Trizol reagent. Library amplification was performed in two PCR steps, and a second sample barcode and Illumina TruSeq adapters were introduced in the second step. Libraries were sequenced on an Illumina NovaSeq with 2 x 150 bp paired-end reads. Per the source publication's procedure: Reads were demultiplexed and collapsed into UMI-guided consensus sequences with migec v1.2.7. With mixcr v2.1.11, UMI consensuses were aligned to TRA and TRB V and J templates and assembled into clonotypes. Clonotypes were classified as expanded or contracted when called significant by both edgeR and NoisET, with noise models trained on biological replicates. For edgeR calls, the thresholds were a false discovery rate-adjusted p below 0.01 and a log2 fold-change of 1. PCA with hierarchical clustering of max-normalized trajectories of the 1000 most abundant clonotypes was used as exploratory dynamics analysis. Separately sequenced CD4+ and CD8+ repertoires were used to assign a CD4 or CD8 phenotype to each responding clone. TCRdb ran its own pipeline on the public reads, namely fastp trimming at Q25 and MiXCR clone calling, and kept in-frame beta chains. Rows merge per CDR3 protein into single entries with the most common DNA and genes. The V and J calls follow TCRdb's processing rather than the paper's. The sample table records over 150,000 distinct CDR3 sequences; roughly 13% of these occur just once. About 3.3% of the sample rests with the top ten.

What the work shows at the level of the full study, not this receptor alone: Some responding clones were detected in pre-infection memory, which suggested that pre-existing cross-reactive memory T cells had joined the SARS-CoV-2 response. The second-wave clones that peaked on day 37 were not confirmed to be SARS-CoV-2 specific. Contracting CD4+ clones turned up mainly in the CM and EM memory subsets, whereas EMRA was where CD8+ clones were enriched. Clones that contracted from day 15 to 85 showed balanced CD4/CD8 phenotypes, whereas a second wave of clones that expanded from day 15 to 37 leaned towards CD4+. Only a couple of mild cases were covered by the study, and larger cohorts that include severe cases with pre-infection samples were considered necessary.

PBMCs were isolated by Ficoll-Paque density gradient centrifugation. CDR1 SGHRS and CDR2 YFSETQ were looked up in the germline V gene. The CDR3 contains 13 residues, cysteine and phenylalanine counted. Only CDR3 DNA is held: 39 bases, read in frame from base 1. Trimming removed 0 bases from V and 12 bases from J; the gene matches leave 5 bases unexplained. This chain joins TRBV5-1 to TRBJ2-1, and TRBD1 aligns with 8 junction nucleotides. The origin of this receptor is a man between 18 and 35 years old who had mild COVID-19 (a few samples of this study predate the infection). The sample titles of this study are shuffled in the database, so cell type and time point are left out; the donor was told from shared clones. Input material: PBMCs or a T cell subset sorted from them (not recorded which). The bases read TGCGCCAGCAGCTTGGTCGAGGGGACAGGGCAGTTCTTC. It is translated as CASSLVEGTGQFF.